Here is one TCR beta chain with its context. In its sample, this clone was seen once. There is no known antigen for this receptor. Within one base of it there is no much larger clone, and no base qualities were kept. Per the germline V gene, SGHDT is the CDR1 and YYEEEE is the CDR2. V is cut by 2 bases and J by 4 bases, and the space between the germline ends is 7 bases. From the cysteine through the phenylalanine, the CDR3 covers 13 amino acids. Only the CDR3 part of the read is kept: 39 bases, read in frame from the first base. The data were obtained in a study of cytomegalovirus exposure and HLA in healthy donors (dated by TCRdb to 2017 to 2019). Background on the whole study: According to a later analysis, one platform produced both the roughly 120 validation repertoires and the 666 repertoires of the first cohort. The study was designed to test whether signatures of past pathogen exposure could be identified by cataloging public T cell receptors. Besides the first cohort of 550 to 750 subjects, a separate validation cohort made up of 120 different subjects was used. To predict cytomegalovirus infection status, the study combined high-throughput TCR immunosequencing, statistical association of individual TCRs with disease status, and machine learning.

The paper as a whole reports these results and caveats: All 120 or so repertoires were used to score co-occurrence in the validation cohort in a later analysis, because that analysis had no HLA typing for the cohort. Across donors, most TCR sequences were observed very rarely, whereas some public TCRs were present in many individuals. A few of the identified cytomegalovirus-associated TCR beta chains were confirmed in vitro to be specific for cytomegalovirus antigens. The study gave a list of 150 to 200 TCR beta chains associated with cytomegalovirus. The authors suggested that the approach could potentially be generalized to other disease states and immunological phenotypes. Cytomegalovirus status was reported to be diagnosed by the classifier with high specificity and sensitivity in both the original and validation cohorts. Of the cluster scores, approximately 95% were above 0 in a later analysis, which found that TCRs clustered in the first cohort also tended to co-occur in the roughly 130 validation repertoires.

Donors formed part of the validation cohort, which comprised 120 or so subjects and was distinct from the first cohort of 666 subjects. Receptors were amplified or captured by the immunoSEQ multiplex PCR assay. From the authors' description of their analysis: To diagnose cytomegalovirus status from the catalog of TCR beta chain sequences, a statistical classification framework was built. In TCRdb, the immuneACCESS table is reduced to in-frame sequences with V and J assigned. These tables do not hold every clone; where another copy was compared, an unresolved V gene accounts for under half, and the others remain unexplained. For V, J and clone size, that table is used; D and trimming come from the DNA. A total of around 150,000 clones appear in this sample, approximately 88% of them only once. Around 9.6% of the sample is in the top ten clones.

The sequence is built from TRBV5-6 and TRBJ2-1; TRBD2 might be the D gene, on 6 matching bases. The sample consisted of PBMCs. This receptor was identified in a man younger than 45 in good health and CMV-seropositive. The CDR3 region: CASSFLAYNEQFF. The sequenced DNA is TGTGCCAGCAGCTTCCTAGCGTACAATGAGCAGTTCTTC.